The 4 T cell receptor beta chains below all came from one sample that was sequenced in a study of diagnostic markers for celiac disease. After re-calling the reads, TCRdb lists one entry per CDR3 protein, DNA absent. The listing records 7,000 to 8,000 distinct CDR3 sequences. Sequenced sample: either unsorted cells or a sorted T cell fraction (not recorded which). The source of these receptors is a human donor. This table probably holds off-target reads from a library built for another chain.

The rearrangement uses TRBV7-2 and TRBJ2-7; the TRBD1 assignment by TCRdb is unverifiable without DNA. The CDR3 sequence is 15 residues long. Germline V gives CDR1 SGHTA, CDR2 FQGNSA. The CDR3: CASSFSRAPQDEQYF.

This clonotype counts as medium-sized by frequency. The chain uses TRBV3-1 and TRBJ1-1; TCRdb's D call of TRBD1 is untestable without DNA. The V gene's germline CDR1 is LGHDT and CDR2 YNNKEL (reference sequence). The CDR3 has 14 amino acids. The CDR3: CASSRGVENTEAFF.

Measured by frequency, this clonotype is medium-sized. V and J are TRBV5-1 and TRBJ1-6; TCRdb indicates TRBD1, and absent DNA this call remains unverified. The CDR3 is 14 amino acids. Germline V gene sequence: CDR1 SGHRS, CDR2 YFSETQ. The CDR3: CASSSGDSLSPLHF.

The chain is built from TRBV7-6 and TRBJ2-1; the D gene TCRdb calls, TRBD1, cannot be checked with no DNA. In germline, CDR1 is SGHVS, CDR2 FNYEAQ. The CDR3 is made up of 16 amino acids. The CDR3 reads CASSSHRDPAYNEQFF.